The entry that follows covers one TCR beta chain sequence. The target antigen is unknown. Donors consisted of healthy bone marrow donors. Germline lookup yields CDR1 KGHSH and CDR2 LQKENI. CDR3 length equals 16 residues. The V gene lost 3 bases and the J gene lost 5 bases, with 17 bases spanning the gap. The sample is drawn from a study of cytomegalovirus exposure and HLA in healthy donors. Primers for the PCR totalled 60 Vbeta and 13 Jbeta. The data were produced by immunoSEQ multiplex PCR, yet TCRdb's version contains in-frame clones alone and is incomplete. Here the sample spans some 100,000 clones, about 78% being singletons. The study, taken as a whole, reports: Later analysis suggested links between common viral pathogens and several top significant clusters. Earlier analysis found most TCR beta V segments productive about 90% or about 30% of the time. Later analysis indicated greater clonal expansion among HLA-associated TCR beta chains than among equally common other chains.

The receptor's source is a woman aged 40-49 years in good health and CMV-seropositive. The specimen sequenced was PBMCs. V and J are TRBV18 and TRBJ1-5; no clear D gene. In DNA, the CDR3 is TGTGCCAGCTCACCTTTTAGCGGGCAGAGCGATCAGCCCCAGCATTTT. Translated, it gives CASSPFSGQSDQPQHF.